The 29 T cell receptor beta chains presented below share a single source sample, sequenced in a study of cytomegalovirus exposure and HLA in healthy donors. Researchers ran the PCR with 60 Vbeta and 13 Jbeta primers. Some clones are missing from TCRdb's copy, which holds only in-frame ones; the method was immunoSEQ multiplex PCR. In the table there are about 130,000 clones, approximately 82% of which are singletons. The sequencing sample was made of PBMCs. Receptors were obtained from a boy between 2 and 15 years old in good health and CMV-seronegative.

The CDR3 sequence: CASSYARYQEPLHF. The CDR3 DNA reads as TGTGCCAGCAGTTACGCCCGGTATCAGGAACCCCTCCACTTT. The rearrangement joins TRBV6-5 to TRBJ1-6; D uncertain. The CDR3 has 14 amino acids. Trimming took off 2 bases at V and 12 bases at J, with 14 bases between the two ends. The germline gives CDR1 MNHEY, CDR2 SVGAGI.

Remarks on this clone: Other DNA sequences in this sample translate to the same CDR3. This chain links TRBV6-1 with TRBJ1-5, with D possibly being TRBD1 (6 bases). Deletions cut 1 base from V and 2 bases from J, with 12 bases between. This CDR3 is 16 amino acids long. CDR1 and CDR2 from the germline V gene are MNHNS and SASEGT. In nucleotides, the CDR3 is TGTGCCAGCAGTGAAGAAGGGGGGGCGGGCAATCAGCCCCAGCATTTT. This translates into CASSEEGGAGNQPQHF.

The V and J genes are TRBV29-1 and TRBJ2-1, with D possibly TRBD1 on 6 matching bases. The CDR3 runs 11 residues. Trimming removed 7 bases from V and 8 bases from J, with 12 bases in between. Germline CDR1 reads SQVTM; CDR2 reads ANQGSEA. The CDR3 protein is CSGTGLDEQFF. The CDR3, as DNA: TGCAGCGGAACAGGGTTGGATGAGCAGTTCTTC.

The chain is built from TRBV7-9 and TRBJ1-1; D unresolved. Per the germline V gene, CDR1 is SEHNR and CDR2 is FQNEAQ (reference sequence). The CDR3 spans 14 residues. The ends were cut back, 4 bases at V and 3 bases at J, with 12 bases in the middle. CDR3 nucleotides: TGTGCCAGCAGCTGGGAGGGCGGGCACACTGAAGCTTTCTTT. Translation: CASSWEGGHTEAFF.

The rearrangement links TRBV5-6 to TRBJ2-7, with a weak D call TRBD2 (5 bases). This CDR3 contains 14 residues. From germline, CDR1 is SGHDT and CDR2 YYEEEE. The V gene lost 2 bases and the J gene lost 2 bases, with 11 bases spanning the gap. The CDR3 protein is CASSFLASPYEQYV. CDR3 in DNA: TGTGCCAGCAGCTTCCTAGCCTCCCCCTACGAGCAGTACGTC.

Concerning this clone itself: An end of the junction does not agree with germline; a read error may underlie this. The chain couples TRBV7-9 to TRBJ1-2; D is undetermined. The CDR3 contains 18 residues. The germline CDR1 and CDR2 sequences are SEHNR and FQNEAQ (reference sequence). CDR3: CSSSLRVSNLGGNYGYTF. The CDR3 DNA follows: TGTTCCAGCAGCTTACGTGTGTCCAATTTGGGCGGGAACTATGGCTACACCTTC.

V gene TRBV28 combines with J gene TRBJ1-2; D is unclear. Trimming removed 5 bases from V and 4 bases from J, with 14 bases in between. The CDR3 sequence is 14 residues long. The V gene's germline CDR1 is MDHEN and CDR2 SYDVKM. The CDR3 region has the DNA TGTGCCAGCAGTCCCCAGGCCCAACTCTATGGCTACACCTTC. It encodes CASSPQAQLYGYTF.

The chain joins TRBV28 to TRBJ1-1, with 7 bases identical to TRBD1. The germline V gene encodes CDR1 MDHEN and CDR2 SYDVKM. CDR3 size: 13 residues. V lost 6 bases and J lost 7; bases outside the gene matches: 8. In DNA, the CDR3 is TGTGCCAGCAGCAGACAGGGCTCGGATGAAGCTTTCTTT. Translation: CASSRQGSDEAFF. Filled out from reference TRBV28 and TRBJ1-1, the complete variable domain reads DVKVTQSSRYLVKRTGEKVFLECVQDMDHENMFWYRQDPGLGLRLIYFSYDVKMKEKGDIPEGYSVSREKKERFSLILESASTNQTSMYLCASSRQGSDEAFFGQGTRLTVV.

The V gene is TRBV18, the J gene TRBJ1-1, with 12 bases that match TRBD1. Germline trimming cut 3 bases from V and 4 bases from J; bases unmatched to any gene: 6. Per germline, CDR1 KGHSH and CDR2 LQKENI. The CDR3 length is 16 residues. The CDR3 is CASSPGTGGEGTEAFF. CDR3 nucleotides: TGTGCCAGCTCACCGGGGACAGGGGGCGAGGGCACTGAAGCTTTCTTT.

The V and J genes are TRBV19 and TRBJ1-2; D is possibly TRBD1 (6 bases). V lost 3 bases, J lost 3 bases, and 14 bases lay in between. Germline loops: CDR1 LNHDA, CDR2 SQIVND (reference sequence). The length of the CDR3 is 15 residues. The CDR3 DNA follows: TGTGCCAGTAGTATGGTCGCGGGGGCGGACTATGGCTACACCTTC. Protein sequence: CASSMVAGADYGYTF.

CDR3 loop: CASSQVAAGGRDTQYF. CDR3 nucleotide sequence: TGCGCCAGCAGCCAAGTGGCGGCGGGGGGCCGAGATACGCAGTATTTT. V and J are TRBV4-1 and TRBJ2-3; 8 bases fit TRBD2. Germline loops: CDR1 MGHRA, CDR2 YSYEKL. V dropped 1 base and J dropped 5; count of bases not matched to a gene: 8. The length of the CDR3 is 16 residues.

This chain connects TRBV18 to TRBJ1-5, with 8 bases lining up with TRBD1. Germline CDR1 KGHSH, CDR2 LQKENI. This CDR3 is 15 amino acids long. The trim removed 2 bases at V and 10 bases at J, leaving 10 bases unmatched. CDR3 nucleotides: TGTGCCAGCTCACCAGGACAGGGACCCCACGGCCCCCAGCATTTT. It specifies CASSPGQGPHGPQHF.

The V gene is TRBV29-1, the J gene TRBJ1-1; D not resolved. There are 12 residues in the CDR3. V shed 4 bases and J shed 1 base, with 7 bases lying between them. The germline gives CDR1 SQVTM, CDR2 ANQGSEA. This CDR3 reads CSVVTENTEAFF. The CDR3 DNA follows: TGCAGCGTTGTAACAGAGAACACTGAAGCTTTCTTT.

In DNA, the CDR3 is TGTGCCAGCTCACCACCCGACAGGGCTCTGTTAACCGGGGAGCTGTTTTTT. Residues: CASSPPDRALLTGELFF. This chain connects TRBV18 to TRBJ2-2, with 7 bases matching TRBD1. J was trimmed by 5 bases and V by 0 bases; bases with no gene match: 9. Germline values: CDR1 KGHSH, CDR2 LQKENI. The CDR3 extends over 17 amino acids.

The V and J genes are TRBV9 and TRBJ1-2; D gene unclear. The germline CDR1 and CDR2 sequences are SGDLS and YYNGEE. The CDR3 has 14 residues. The V gene lost 0 bases and the J gene lost 2 bases, with 8 bases spanning the gap. The DNA for the CDR3 is TGTGCCAGCAGCGTAGGTGGAGAAAACTATGGCTACACCTTC. Amino acid sequence: CASSVGGENYGYTF.

In its sample, this clone was seen once. This sequence joins TRBV27 and TRBJ2-7, with TRBD2 as a possible D gene (6 bases). Germline lookup yields CDR1 MNHEY and CDR2 SMNVEV (reference sequence). The length of the CDR3 is 11 residues. The V gene lost 6 bases and the J gene lost 3 bases, with 6 bases spanning the gap. The CDR3 nucleotides are TGTGCCAGCAGGGACTACTACGAGCAGTACGTC. This codes for CASRDYYEQYV.

This chain joins TRBV6-4 and TRBJ2-6, with unresolved D. Per the germline V gene, CDR1 is MRHNA and CDR2 is SNTAGT. V was clipped by 3 bases and J by 0 bases, with 9 bases between them. The CDR3 contains 16 residues. The CDR3 coding sequence is TGTGCCAGCAGTGATACTGAGCACTCTGGGGCCAACGTCCTGACTTTC. Protein: CASSDTEHSGANVLTF.

The CDR3 here is CASSLASGTGVYYEQYV. Written as DNA, the CDR3 is TGTGCCAGCAGCTTAGCTTCCGGGACAGGGGTTTACTACGAGCAGTACGTC. The gene calls are TRBV7-2 and TRBJ2-7, with 10 bases lining up with TRBD1. V lost 0 bases to trimming and J lost 3 bases; unmatched junction nucleotides: 8. This CDR3 region has 17 residues. Germline CDR1 SGHTA, CDR2 FQGNSA.

This chain joins TRBV7-9 and TRBJ2-6; TRBD1 matches 7 bases. V lost 4 bases and J lost 0; bases outside the gene matches: 12. There are 19 residues in the CDR3. Looked up from germline, CDR1 is SEHNR and CDR2 is FQNEAQ (reference sequence). For the CDR3, the DNA is TGTGCCAGCAGCTCAACTCCGGGACAGATCCGCTCTGGGGCCAACGTCCTGACTTTC. As protein: CASSSTPGQIRSGANVLTF.

V usage is TRBV30 and J usage is TRBJ1-2, with TRBD1 matching over 7 bases. Trimming cost V 4 bases and J 8 bases; bases outside gene matches: 10. This CDR3 region has 13 residues. Per germline, CDR1 GTSNPN and CDR2 SVGIG (reference sequence). The CDR3 coding sequence is TGTGCCTGGACCCCGACAGGGACTCCCGGCTACACCTTC. This gives the protein CAWTPTGTPGYTF.

The CDR3 sequence: CASSLWGDYNEQFF. CDR3 coding DNA: TGTGCCAGCAGTTTATGGGGGGATTACAATGAGCAGTTCTTC. The chain joins TRBV27 to TRBJ2-1; a weak D match, TRBD2 (6 bases). This CDR3 is 14 amino acids long. V was cut by 1 base and J by 4 bases, with 8 bases left in between. The germline gives CDR1 MNHEY, CDR2 SMNVEV (reference sequence).

The chain is built from TRBV7-2 and TRBJ1-5; no reliable D call. Trimming removed 0 bases from V and 8 bases from J, with 20 bases in between. The germline CDR1 and CDR2 sequences are SGHTA and FQGNSA. The CDR3 loop spans 17 amino acids. CDR3 protein: CASSLAMTASEREPQHF. The CDR3 coding sequence is TGTGCCAGCAGCTTAGCAATGACCGCTTCGGAGAGGGAGCCCCAGCATTTT. Full variable domain (remainder filled in from reference TRBV7-2 and TRBJ1-5): GAGVSQSPSNKVTEKGKDVELRCDPISGHTALYWYRQSLGQGLEFLIYFQGNSAPDKSGLPSDRFSAERTGGSVSTLTIQRTQQEDSAVYLCASSLAMTASEREPQHFGDGTRLSIL.

J is TRBJ1-2 and V is TRBV7-9; a weak D match, TRBD1 (5 bases). CDR1 and CDR2 from the germline V gene are SEHNR and FQNEAQ (reference sequence). V was shortened by 1 base and J by 5 bases, with 17 bases between the two germline ends. This CDR3 has 16 residues. CDR3 in DNA: TGTGCCAGCAGCTTAGACTCGGCCAGGGTACTTTATGGCTACACCTTC. Translating gives CASSLDSARVLYGYTF.

The genes are TRBV1 and TRBJ1-2; TRBD1, the table's D call, was not compared with the DNA. TRBV1 is labeled a pseudogene. This CDR3 is 16 amino acids long. CDR3 amino acids: CTSSQDPQDTNYGYTF. Written as DNA, the CDR3 is TGCACCAGCAGCCAAGATCCCCAGGACACTAACTATGGCTACACCTTC.

The chain uses TRBV9 and TRBJ2-2; 12 bases are a match to TRBD2. V dropped 0 bases and J dropped 7; count of bases not matched to a gene: 10. Germline V gives CDR1 SGDLS, CDR2 YYNGEE. The CDR3 loop spans 18 amino acids. CDR3: CASSVGAGLAGIGGELFF. The CDR3 nucleotides read TGTGCCAGCAGCGTAGGAGCAGGACTAGCGGGAATAGGCGGGGAGCTGTTTTTT. Complete variable domain (other parts from reference TRBV9 and TRBJ2-2): DSGVTQTPKHLITATGQRVTLRCSPRSGDLSVYWYQQSLDQGLQFLIQYYNGEERAKGNILERFSAQQFPDLHSELNLSSLELGDSALYFCASSVGAGLAGIGGELFFGEGSRLTVL.

The chain combines TRBV9 with TRBJ1-4; possible D gene TRBD1, 5 bases. Germline V gives CDR1 SGDLS, CDR2 YYNGEE. Trimming took 7 bases from V and 0 from J, leaving 13 bases between them. This CDR3 spans 15 amino acids. The CDR3 spells CASGCGAATNEKLFF. CDR3 coding DNA: TGTGCCAGCGGCTGTGGGGCTGCAACTAATGAAAAACTGTTTTTT. The full variable domain, in which reference TRBV9 and TRBJ1-4 provide the parts outside the CDR3, is DSGVTQTPKHLITATGQRVTLRCSPRSGDLSVYWYQQSLDQGLQFLIQYYNGEERAKGNILERFSAQQFPDLHSELNLSSLELGDSALYFCASGCGAATNEKLFFGSGTQLSVL.

The CDR3 spells CASSATVSGKLFF. The CDR3 nucleotides are TGCGCCAGCTCGGCTACAGTCAGCGGAAAACTGTTTTTT. The chain links TRBV10-1 to TRBJ1-4; D is ambiguous. There are 13 residues in the CDR3. The V gene's germline CDR1 is WNHNN and CDR2 SYGVQD (reference sequence). V lost 8 bases, J lost 10 bases, and 17 bases lay in between.

The chain is built from TRBV6-5 and TRBJ1-5; D is uncertain. This CDR3 comprises 14 residues. The germline V and J ends were trimmed by 2 bases and 4 bases, with 9 bases remaining between them. Germline V gene lookup returns CDR1 MNHEY and CDR2 SVGAGI. CDR3 nucleotides: TGTGCCAGCAGTTACGGCAGGACTAATCAGCCCCAGCATTTT. This sequence encodes CASSYGRTNQPQHF.

This clone appeared a few times. V and J are TRBV6-4 and TRBJ2-3, with 13 bases identical to TRBD2. Unmatched junction bases numbered 5, after V lost 5 bases and J lost 6 bases. Germline loops: CDR1 MRHNA, CDR2 SNTAGT. This CDR3 contains 15 residues. The CDR3 reads CASSPGLAGVDTQYF. CDR3 coding DNA: TGTGCCAGCAGTCCCGGACTAGCGGGGGTGGATACGCAGTATTTT.